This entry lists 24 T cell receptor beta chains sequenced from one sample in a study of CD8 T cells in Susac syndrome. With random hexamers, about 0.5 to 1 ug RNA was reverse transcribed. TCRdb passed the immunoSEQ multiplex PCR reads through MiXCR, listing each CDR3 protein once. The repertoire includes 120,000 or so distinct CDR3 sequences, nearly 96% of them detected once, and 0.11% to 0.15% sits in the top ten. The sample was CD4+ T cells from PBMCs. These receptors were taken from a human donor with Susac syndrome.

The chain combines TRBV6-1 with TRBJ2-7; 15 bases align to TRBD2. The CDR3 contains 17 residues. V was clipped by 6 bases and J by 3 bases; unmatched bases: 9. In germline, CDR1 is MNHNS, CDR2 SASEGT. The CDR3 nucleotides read TGTGCCAGCAGACGGACTAGCGGGAGGGCCGAGGACTACGAGCAGTACTTC. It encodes CASRRTSGRAEDYEQYF.

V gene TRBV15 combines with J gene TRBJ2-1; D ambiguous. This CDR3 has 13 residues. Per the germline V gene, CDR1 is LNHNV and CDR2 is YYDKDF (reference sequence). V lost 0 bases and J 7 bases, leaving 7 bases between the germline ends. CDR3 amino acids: CATSRDAKNEQFF. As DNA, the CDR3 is TGTGCCACCAGCAGAGATGCGAAAAATGAGCAGTTCTTC. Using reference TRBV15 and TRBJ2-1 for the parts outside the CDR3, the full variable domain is DAMVIQNPRYQVTQFGKPVTLSCSQTLNHNVMYWYQQKSSQAPKLLFHYYDKDFNNEADTPDNFQSRRPNTSFCFLDIRSPGLGDTAMYLCATSRDAKNEQFFGPGTRLTVL.

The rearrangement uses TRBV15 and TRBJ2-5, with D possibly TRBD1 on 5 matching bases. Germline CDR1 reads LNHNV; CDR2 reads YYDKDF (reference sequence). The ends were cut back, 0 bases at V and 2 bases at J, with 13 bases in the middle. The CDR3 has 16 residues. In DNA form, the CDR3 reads TGTGCCACCAGCAGAGAAACCTGGACATTTCAAGAGACCCAGTACTTC. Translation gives CATSRETWTFQETQYF.

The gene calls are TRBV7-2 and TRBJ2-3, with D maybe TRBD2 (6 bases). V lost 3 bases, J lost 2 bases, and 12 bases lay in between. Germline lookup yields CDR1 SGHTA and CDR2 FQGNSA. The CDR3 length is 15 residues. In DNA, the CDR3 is TGTGCCAGCAGCTTCGGGGGAGGAAACACAGATACGCAGTATTTT. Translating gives CASSFGGGNTDTQYF.

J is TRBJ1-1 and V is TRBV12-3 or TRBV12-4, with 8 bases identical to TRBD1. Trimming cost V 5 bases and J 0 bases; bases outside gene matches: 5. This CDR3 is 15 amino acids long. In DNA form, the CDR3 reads TGTGCCAGCAGTCTTAGGGACAGGATGAACACTGAAGCTTTCTTT. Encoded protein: CASSLRDRMNTEAFF.

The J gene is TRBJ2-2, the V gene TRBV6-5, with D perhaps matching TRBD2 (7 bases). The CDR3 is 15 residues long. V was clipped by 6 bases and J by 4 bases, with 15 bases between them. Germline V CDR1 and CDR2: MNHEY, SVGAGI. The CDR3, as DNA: TGTGCCAGCAGGTTGGGCGGGGGCGGCACCGGGGAGCTGTTTTTT. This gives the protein CASRLGGGGTGELFF.

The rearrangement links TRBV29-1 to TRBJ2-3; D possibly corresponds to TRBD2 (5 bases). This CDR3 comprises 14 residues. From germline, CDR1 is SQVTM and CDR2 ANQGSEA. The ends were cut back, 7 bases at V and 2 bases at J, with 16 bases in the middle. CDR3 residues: CSGNGVSVTDTQYF. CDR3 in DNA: TGCAGCGGGAACGGGGTCAGTGTCACAGATACGCAGTATTTT.

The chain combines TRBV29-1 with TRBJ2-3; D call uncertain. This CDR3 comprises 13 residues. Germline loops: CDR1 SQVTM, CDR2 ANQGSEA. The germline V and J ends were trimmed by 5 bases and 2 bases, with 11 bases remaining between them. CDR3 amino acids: CSVSRVHTDTQYF. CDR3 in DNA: TGCAGCGTTAGTAGAGTACACACAGATACGCAGTATTTT.

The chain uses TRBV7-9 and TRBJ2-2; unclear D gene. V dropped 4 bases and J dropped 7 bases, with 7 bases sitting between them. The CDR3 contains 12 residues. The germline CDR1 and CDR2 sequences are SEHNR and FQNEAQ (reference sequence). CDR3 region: CASSSRLGELFF. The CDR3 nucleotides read TGTGCCAGCAGCTCGAGGCTCGGGGAGCTGTTTTTT.

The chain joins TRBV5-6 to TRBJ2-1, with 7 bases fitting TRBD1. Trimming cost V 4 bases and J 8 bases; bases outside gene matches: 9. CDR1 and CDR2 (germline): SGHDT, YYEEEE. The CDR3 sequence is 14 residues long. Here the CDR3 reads CASSMDRSMDEQFF. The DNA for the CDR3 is TGTGCCAGCAGCATGGACAGGTCTATGGATGAGCAGTTCTTC.

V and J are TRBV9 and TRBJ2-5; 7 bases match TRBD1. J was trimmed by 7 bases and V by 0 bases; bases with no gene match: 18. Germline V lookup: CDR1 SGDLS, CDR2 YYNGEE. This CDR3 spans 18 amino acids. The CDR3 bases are TGTGCCAGCAGCGTAGCTTGGGAAGGGACAGCGACTGATCGGACCCAGTACTTC. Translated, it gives CASSVAWEGTATDRTQYF.

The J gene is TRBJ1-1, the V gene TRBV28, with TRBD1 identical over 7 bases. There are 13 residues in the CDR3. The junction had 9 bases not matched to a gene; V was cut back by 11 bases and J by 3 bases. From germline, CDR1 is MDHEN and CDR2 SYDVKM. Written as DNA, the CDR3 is TGTGCCGTGAGTCGACAGGGATACACTGAAGCTTTCTTT. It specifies CAVSRQGYTEAFF.

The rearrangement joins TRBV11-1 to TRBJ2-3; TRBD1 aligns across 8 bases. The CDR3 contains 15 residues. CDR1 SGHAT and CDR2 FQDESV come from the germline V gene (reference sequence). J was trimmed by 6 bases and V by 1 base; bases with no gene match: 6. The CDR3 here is CASSLDRGRVDTQYF. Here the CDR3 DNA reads TGTGCCAGCAGCTTAGACAGGGGGAGAGTCGATACGCAGTATTTT.

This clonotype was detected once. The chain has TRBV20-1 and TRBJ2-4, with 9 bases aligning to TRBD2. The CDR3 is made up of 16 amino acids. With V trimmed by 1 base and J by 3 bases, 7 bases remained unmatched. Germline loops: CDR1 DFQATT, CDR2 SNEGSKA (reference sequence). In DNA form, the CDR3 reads TGCAGTGCTAGAGTGGGGGCTAGCGGGGACAAAAACATTCAGTACTTC. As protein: CSARVGASGDKNIQYF.

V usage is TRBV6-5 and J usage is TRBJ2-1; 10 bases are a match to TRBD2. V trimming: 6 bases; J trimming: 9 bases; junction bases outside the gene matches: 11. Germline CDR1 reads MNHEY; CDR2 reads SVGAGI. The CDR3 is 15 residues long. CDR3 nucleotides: TGTGCCAGCAGCCCGGATACTAGCGGGAATCTTGAGCAGTTCTTC. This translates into CASSPDTSGNLEQFF.

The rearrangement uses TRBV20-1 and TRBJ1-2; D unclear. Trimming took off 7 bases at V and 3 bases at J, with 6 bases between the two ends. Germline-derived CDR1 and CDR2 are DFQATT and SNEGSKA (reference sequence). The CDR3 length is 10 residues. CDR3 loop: CSVPDYGYTF. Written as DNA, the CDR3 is TGCAGTGTGCCGGACTATGGCTACACCTTC.

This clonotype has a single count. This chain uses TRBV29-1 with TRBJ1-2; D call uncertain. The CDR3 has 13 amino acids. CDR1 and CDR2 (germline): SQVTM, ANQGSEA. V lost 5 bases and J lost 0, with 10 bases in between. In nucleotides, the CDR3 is TGCAGCGTTTCCGTACAGTCTAACTATGGCTACACCTTC. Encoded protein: CSVSVQSNYGYTF.

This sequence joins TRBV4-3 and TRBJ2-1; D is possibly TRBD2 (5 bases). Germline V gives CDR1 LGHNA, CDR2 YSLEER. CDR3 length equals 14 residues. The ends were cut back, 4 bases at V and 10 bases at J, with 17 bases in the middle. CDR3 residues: CASSRRYLSDEQFF. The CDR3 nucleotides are TGCGCCAGCAGCCGCCGTTACCTTAGCGACGAGCAGTTCTTC.

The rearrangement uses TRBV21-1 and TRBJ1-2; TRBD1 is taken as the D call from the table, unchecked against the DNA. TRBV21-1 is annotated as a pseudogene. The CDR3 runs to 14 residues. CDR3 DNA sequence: TGTGCCAGCGGACGGGTGCGCGTAAACTATGGCTACACCTTC. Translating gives CASGRVRVNYGYTF.

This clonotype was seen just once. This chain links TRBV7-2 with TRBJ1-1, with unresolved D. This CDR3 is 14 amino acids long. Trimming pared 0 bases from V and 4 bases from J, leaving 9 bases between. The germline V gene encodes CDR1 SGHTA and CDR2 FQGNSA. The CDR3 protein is CASSLAVRGTEAFF. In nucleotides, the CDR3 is TGTGCCAGCAGCTTAGCCGTCCGGGGCACTGAAGCTTTCTTT.

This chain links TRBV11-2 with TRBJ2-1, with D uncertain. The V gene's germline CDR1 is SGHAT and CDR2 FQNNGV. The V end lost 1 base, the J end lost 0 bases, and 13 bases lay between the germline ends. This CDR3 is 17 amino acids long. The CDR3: CASSLVRRSRSYNEQFF. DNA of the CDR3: TGTGCCAGCAGCTTAGTACGGCGGAGTCGCTCCTACAATGAGCAGTTCTTC.

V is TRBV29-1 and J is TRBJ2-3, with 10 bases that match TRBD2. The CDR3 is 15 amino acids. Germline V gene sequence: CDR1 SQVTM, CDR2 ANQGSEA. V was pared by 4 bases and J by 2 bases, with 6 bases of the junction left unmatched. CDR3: CSVALGTSDTDTQYF. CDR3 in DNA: TGCAGCGTTGCGCTCGGGACTAGCGACACAGATACGCAGTATTTT.

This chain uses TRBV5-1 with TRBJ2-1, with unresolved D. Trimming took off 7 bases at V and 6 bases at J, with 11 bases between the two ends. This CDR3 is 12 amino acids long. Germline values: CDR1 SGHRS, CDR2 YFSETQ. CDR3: CASAIHPNEQFF. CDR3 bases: TGCGCCAGCGCTATCCATCCCAATGAGCAGTTCTTC.

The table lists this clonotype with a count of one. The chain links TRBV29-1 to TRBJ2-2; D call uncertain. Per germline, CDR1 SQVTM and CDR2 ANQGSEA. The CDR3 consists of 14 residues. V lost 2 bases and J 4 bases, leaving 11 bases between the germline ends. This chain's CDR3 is CSVEPSPRTGELFF. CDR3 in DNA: TGCAGCGTTGAACCTTCGCCCCGCACCGGGGAGCTGTTTTTT.